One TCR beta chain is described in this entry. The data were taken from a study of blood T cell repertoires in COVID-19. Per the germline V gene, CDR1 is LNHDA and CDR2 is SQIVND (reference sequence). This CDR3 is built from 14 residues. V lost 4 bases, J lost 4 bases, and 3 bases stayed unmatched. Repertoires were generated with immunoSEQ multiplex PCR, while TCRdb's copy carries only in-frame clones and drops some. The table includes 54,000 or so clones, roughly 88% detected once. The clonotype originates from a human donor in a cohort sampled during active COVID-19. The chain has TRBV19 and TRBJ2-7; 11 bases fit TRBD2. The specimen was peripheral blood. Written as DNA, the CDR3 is TGTGCCAGTAGTACGACTAGCGGGGTTTACGAGCAGTACTTC. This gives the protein CASSTTSGVYEQYF.